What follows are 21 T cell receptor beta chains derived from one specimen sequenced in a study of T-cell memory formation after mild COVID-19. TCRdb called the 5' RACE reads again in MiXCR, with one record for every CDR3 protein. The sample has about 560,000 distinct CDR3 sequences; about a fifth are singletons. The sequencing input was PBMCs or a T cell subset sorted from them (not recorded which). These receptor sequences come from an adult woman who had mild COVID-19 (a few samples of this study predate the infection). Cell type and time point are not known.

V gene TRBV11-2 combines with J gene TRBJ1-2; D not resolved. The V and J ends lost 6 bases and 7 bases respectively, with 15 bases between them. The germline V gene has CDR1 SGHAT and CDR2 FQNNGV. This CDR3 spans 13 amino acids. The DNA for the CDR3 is TGTGCCAGCAGTCGTCAAACGGGAGTTGGCTACACCTTC. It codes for CASSRQTGVGYTF.

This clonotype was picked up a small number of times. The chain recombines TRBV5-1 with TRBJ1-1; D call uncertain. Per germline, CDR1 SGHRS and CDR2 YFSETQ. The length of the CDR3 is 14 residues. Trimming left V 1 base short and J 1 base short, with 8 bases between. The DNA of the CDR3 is TGCGCCAGCAGCTTGTATTGGGGGAACACTGAAGCTTTCTTT. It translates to CASSLYWGNTEAFF.

The CDR3 sequence is CATSRGTNTEAFF. The DNA of the CDR3 is TGTGCCACCAGCAGAGGCACGAACACTGAAGCTTTCTTT. The V call is TRBV15, the J call TRBJ1-1; D is ambiguous. This CDR3 spans 13 amino acids. Looked up from germline, CDR1 is LNHNV and CDR2 is YYDKDF (reference sequence). V lost 1 base, J lost 1 base, and 4 bases lay in between.

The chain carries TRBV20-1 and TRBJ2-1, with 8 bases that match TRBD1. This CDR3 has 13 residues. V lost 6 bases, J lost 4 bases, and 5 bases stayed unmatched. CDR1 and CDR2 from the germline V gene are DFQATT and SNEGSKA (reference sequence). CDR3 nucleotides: TGCAGTGCCCGGGACAGGTTTTACAATGAGCAGTTCTTC. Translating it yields CSARDRFYNEQFF.

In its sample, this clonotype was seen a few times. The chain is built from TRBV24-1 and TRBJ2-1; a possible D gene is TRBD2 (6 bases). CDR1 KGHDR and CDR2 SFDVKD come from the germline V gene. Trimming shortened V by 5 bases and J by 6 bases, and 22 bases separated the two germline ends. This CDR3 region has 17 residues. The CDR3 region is CATSGGGPYTPRNEQFF. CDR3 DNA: TGTGCCACCAGTGGTGGAGGGCCCTATACCCCCCGCAATGAGCAGTTCTTC.

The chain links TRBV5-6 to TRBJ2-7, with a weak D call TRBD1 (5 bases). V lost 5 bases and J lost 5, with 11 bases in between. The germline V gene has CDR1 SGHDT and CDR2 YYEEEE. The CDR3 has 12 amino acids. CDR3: CASSYRSHEQYF. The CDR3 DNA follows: TGTGCCAGCAGTTACAGGTCCCACGAGCAGTACTTC.

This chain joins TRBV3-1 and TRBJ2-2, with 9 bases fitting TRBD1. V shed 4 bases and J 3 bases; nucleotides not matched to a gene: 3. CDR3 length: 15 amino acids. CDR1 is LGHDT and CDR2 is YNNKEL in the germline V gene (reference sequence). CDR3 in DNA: TGTGCCAGCAGCCTGGGACAGGGCTACACCGGGGAGCTGTTTTTT. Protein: CASSLGQGYTGELFF.

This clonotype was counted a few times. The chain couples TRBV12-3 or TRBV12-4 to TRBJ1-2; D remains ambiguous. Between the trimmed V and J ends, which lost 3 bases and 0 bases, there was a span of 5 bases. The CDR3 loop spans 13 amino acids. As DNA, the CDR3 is TGTGCCAGCAGTTTCCCCCCTAACTATGGCTACACCTTC. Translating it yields CASSFPPNYGYTF.

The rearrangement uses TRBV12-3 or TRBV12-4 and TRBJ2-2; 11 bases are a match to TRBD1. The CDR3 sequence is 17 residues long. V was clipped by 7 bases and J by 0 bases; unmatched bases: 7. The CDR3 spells CASTGTGGPPNTGELFF. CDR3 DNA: TGTGCCAGCACTGGGACAGGGGGGCCTCCGAACACCGGGGAGCTGTTTTTT.

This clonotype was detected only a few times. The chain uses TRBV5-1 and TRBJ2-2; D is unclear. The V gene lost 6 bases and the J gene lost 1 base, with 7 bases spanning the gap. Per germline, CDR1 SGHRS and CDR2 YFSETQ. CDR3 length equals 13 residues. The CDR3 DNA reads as TGCGCCAGCAAGGCAGAGAACACCGGGGAGCTGTTTTTT. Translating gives CASKAENTGELFF. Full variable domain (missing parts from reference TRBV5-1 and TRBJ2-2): KAGVTQTPRYLIKTRGQQVTLSCSPISGHRSVSWYQQTPGQGLQFLFEYFSETQRNKGNFPGRFSGRQFSNSRSEMNVSTLELGDSALYLCASKAENTGELFFGEGSRLTVL.

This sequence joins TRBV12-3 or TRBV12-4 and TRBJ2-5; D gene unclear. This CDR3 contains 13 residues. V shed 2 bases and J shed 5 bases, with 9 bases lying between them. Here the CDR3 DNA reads TGTGCCAGCAGTTTATTCGGCAGGGAGACCCAGTACTTC. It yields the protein CASSLFGRETQYF.

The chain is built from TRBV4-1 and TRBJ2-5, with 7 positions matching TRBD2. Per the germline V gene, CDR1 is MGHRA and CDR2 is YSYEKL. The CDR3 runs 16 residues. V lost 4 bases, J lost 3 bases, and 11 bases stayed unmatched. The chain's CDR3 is CASSPSPGGKKETQYF. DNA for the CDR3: TGCGCCAGCAGCCCCTCCCCGGGAGGAAAAAAAGAGACCCAGTACTTC.

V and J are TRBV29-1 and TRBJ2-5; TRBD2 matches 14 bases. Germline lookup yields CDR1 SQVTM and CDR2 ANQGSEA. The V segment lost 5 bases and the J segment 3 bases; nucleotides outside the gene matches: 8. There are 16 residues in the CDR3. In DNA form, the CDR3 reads TGCAGCGTTCCCTTGACTAGCGGGGGGGCCAAAGAGACCCAGTACTTC. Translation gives CSVPLTSGGAKETQYF.

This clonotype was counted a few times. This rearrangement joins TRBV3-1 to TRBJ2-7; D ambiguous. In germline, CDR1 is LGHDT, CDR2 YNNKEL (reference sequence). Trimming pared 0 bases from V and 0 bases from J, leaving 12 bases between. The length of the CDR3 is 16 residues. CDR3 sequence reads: CASSQDLKEFSYEQYF. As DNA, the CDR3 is TGTGCCAGCAGCCAAGATTTGAAGGAATTCTCCTACGAGCAGTACTTC.

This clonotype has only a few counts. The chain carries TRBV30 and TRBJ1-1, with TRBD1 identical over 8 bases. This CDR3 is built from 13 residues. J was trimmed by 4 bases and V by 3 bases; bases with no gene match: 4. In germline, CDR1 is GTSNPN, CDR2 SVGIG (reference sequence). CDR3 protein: CAWRFGQGTEAFF. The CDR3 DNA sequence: TGTGCCTGGAGATTTGGACAGGGCACTGAAGCTTTCTTT.

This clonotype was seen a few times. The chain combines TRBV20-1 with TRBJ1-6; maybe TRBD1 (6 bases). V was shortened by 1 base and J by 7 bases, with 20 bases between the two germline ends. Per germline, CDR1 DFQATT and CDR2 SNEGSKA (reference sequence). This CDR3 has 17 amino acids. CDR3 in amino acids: CSARVMAGVPTNSPLHF. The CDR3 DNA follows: TGCAGTGCTAGAGTTATGGCAGGGGTGCCCACGAATTCACCCCTCCACTTT.

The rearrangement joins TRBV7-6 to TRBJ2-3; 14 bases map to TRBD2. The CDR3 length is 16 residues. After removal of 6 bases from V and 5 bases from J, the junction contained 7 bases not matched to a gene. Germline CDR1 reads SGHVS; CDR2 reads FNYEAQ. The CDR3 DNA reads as TGTGCCAGCAGTCGGGGACTAGCGGGGGAAGGAGATACGCAGTATTTT. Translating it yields CASSRGLAGEGDTQYF.

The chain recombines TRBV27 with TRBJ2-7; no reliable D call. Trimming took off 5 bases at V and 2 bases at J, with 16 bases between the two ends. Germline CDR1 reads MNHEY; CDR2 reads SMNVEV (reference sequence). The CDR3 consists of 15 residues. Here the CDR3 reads CASSHPGRAPYEQYF. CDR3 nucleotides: TGTGCCAGCAGTCACCCCGGTCGGGCCCCCTACGAGCAGTACTTC.

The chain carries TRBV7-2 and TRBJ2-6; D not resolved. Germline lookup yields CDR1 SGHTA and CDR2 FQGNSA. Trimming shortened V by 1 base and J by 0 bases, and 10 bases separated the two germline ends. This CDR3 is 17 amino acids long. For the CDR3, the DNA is TGTGCCAGCAGCTTAGAGAGCCCCCTCTCTGGGGCCAACGTCCTGACTTTC. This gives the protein CASSLESPLSGANVLTF.

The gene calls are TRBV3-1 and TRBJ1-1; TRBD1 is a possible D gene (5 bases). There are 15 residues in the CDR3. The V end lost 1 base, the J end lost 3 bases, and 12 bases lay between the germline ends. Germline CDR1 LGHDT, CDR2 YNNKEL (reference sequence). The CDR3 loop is CASSQGEGADTEAFF. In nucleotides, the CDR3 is TGTGCCAGCAGCCAAGGCGAAGGGGCAGACACTGAAGCTTTCTTT.

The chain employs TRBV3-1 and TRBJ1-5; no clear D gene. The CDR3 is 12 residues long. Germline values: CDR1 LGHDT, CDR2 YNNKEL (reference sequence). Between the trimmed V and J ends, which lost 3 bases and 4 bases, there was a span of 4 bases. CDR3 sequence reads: CASSQRNQPQHF. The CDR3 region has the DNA TGTGCCAGCAGCCAGAGAAATCAGCCCCAGCATTTT.